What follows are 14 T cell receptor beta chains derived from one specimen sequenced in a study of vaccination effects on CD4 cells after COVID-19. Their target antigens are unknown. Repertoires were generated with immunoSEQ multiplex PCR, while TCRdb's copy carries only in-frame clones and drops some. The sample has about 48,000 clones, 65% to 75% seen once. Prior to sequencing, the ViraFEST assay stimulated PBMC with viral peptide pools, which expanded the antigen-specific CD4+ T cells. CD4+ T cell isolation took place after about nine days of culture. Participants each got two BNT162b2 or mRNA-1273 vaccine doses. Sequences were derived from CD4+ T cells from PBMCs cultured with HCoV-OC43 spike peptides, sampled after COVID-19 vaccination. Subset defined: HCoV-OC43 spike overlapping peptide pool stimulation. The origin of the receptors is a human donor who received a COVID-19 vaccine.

CDR3 coding DNA: TGTGCCAGCAGTGACTCGGATATCCTCAATGAGCAGTTCTTC. As protein: CASSDSDILNEQFF. The chain uses TRBV6-4 and TRBJ2-1; D call uncertain. Germline values: CDR1 MRHNA, CDR2 SNTAGT. The CDR3 extends over 14 amino acids. Trimming removed 0 bases from V and 6 bases from J, with 9 bases in between.

The CDR3, as DNA: TGCGCCAGCAAACAGGAGCTTAATGAAAAACTGTTTTTT. It specifies CASKQELNEKLFF. The chain has TRBV5-1 and TRBJ1-4; TRBD1 might be the D (5 bases). The CDR3 extends over 13 amino acids. V lost 6 bases, J lost 4 bases, and 10 bases lay in between. Germline lookup yields CDR1 SGHRS and CDR2 YFSETQ.

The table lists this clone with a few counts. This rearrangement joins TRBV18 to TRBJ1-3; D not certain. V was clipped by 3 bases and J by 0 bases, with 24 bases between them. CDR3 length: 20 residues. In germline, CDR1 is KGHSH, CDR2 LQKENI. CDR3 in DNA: TGTGCCAGCTCACCTTTCCCGCCAGTCCCTAATCAATTCTCTGGAAACACCATATATTTT. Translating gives CASSPFPPVPNQFSGNTIYF.

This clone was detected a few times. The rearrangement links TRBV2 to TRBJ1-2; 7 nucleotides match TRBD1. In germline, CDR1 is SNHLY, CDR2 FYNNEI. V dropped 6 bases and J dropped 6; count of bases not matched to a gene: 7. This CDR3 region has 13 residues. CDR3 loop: CASSPYGTDGYTF. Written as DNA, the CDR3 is TGTGCCAGCAGCCCATACGGGACAGATGGCTACACCTTC.

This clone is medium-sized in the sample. In DNA, the CDR3 is TGTGCCACCAGTCGGGGGGGCCGAGACTACAATGAGCAGTTCTTC. Protein: CATSRGGRDYNEQFF. The V call is TRBV24-1, the J call TRBJ2-1; 8 nucleotides line up with TRBD2. Germline CDR1 reads KGHDR; CDR2 reads SFDVKD. CDR3 length: 15 amino acids. The J segment lost 3 bases and the V segment lost 6 bases, leaving 6 bases of the junction unmatched.

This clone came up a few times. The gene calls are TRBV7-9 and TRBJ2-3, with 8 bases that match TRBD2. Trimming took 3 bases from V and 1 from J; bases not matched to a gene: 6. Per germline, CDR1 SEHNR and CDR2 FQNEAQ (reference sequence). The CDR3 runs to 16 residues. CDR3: CASSLVILAGTDTQYF. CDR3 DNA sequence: TGTGCCAGCAGCTTGGTTATACTAGCGGGCACAGATACGCAGTATTTT.

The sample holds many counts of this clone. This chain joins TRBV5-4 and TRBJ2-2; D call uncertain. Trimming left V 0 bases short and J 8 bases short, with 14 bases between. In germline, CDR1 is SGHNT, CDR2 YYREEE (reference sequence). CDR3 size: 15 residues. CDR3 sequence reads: CASSLEGFQGGELFF. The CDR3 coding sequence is TGTGCCAGCAGCTTGGAGGGCTTCCAAGGTGGGGAGCTGTTTTTT.

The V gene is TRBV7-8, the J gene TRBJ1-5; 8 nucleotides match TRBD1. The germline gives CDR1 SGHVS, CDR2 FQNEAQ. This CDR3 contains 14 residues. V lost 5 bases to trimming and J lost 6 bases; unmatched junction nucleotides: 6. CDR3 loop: CASSPDRVGQPQHF. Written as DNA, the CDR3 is TGTGCCAGCAGCCCGGACAGGGTCGGTCAGCCCCAGCATTTT.

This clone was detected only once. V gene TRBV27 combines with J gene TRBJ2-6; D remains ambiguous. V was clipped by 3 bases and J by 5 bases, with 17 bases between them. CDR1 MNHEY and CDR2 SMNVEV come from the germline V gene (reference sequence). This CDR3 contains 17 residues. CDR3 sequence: CASSLEPPTHWANVLTF. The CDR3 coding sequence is TGTGCCAGCAGTTTGGAACCTCCCACGCACTGGGCCAACGTCCTGACTTTC. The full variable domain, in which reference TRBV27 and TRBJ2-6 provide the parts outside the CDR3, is EAQVTQNPRYLITVTGKKLTVTCSQNMNHEYMSWYRQDPGLGLRQIYYSMNVEVTDKGDVPEGYKVSRKEKRNFPLILESPSPNQTSLYFCASSLEPPTHWANVLTFGAGSRLTVL.

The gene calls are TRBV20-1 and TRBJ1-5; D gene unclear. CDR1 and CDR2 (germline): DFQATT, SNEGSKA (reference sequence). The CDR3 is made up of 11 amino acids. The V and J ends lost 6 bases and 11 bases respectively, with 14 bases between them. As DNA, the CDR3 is TGCAGTGCGGAGGAAGGTCGGGCCCAGCATTTT. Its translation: CSAEEGRAQHF.

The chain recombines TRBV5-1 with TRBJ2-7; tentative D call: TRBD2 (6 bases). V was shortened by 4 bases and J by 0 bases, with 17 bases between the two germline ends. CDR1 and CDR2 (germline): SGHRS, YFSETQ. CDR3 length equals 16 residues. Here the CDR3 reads CASSPVGGGSSYEQYF. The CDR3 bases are TGCGCCAGCAGCCCCGTCGGGGGAGGTTCCTCCTACGAGCAGTACTTC.

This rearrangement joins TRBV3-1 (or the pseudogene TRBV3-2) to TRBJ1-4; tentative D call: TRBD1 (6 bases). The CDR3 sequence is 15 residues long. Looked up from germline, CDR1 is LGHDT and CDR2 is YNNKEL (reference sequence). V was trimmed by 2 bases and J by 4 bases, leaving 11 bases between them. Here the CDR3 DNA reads TGTGCCAGCAGCCAAACACAGGGCCTTAATGAAAAACTGTTTTTT. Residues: CASSQTQGLNEKLFF.

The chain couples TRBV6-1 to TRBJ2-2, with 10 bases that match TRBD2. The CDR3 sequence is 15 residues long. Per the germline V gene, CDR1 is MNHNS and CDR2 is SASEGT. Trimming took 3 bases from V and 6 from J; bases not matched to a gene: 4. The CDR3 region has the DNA TGTGCCAGCAGTGAGCTAGCGGGAGTTTCCGGGGAGCTGTTTTTT. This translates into CASSELAGVSGELFF.

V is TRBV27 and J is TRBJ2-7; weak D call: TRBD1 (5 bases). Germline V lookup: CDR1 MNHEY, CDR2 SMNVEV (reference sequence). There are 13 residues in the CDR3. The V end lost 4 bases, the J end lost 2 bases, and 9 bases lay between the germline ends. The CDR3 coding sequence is TGTGCCAGCAGTTCAGGGCGAGCCTACGAGCAGTACTTC. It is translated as CASSSGRAYEQYF.